The 21 T cell receptor beta chains below all came from one sample that was sequenced in a study of cytomegalovirus exposure and HLA in healthy donors. Both 60 Vbeta primers and 13 Jbeta primers went into the PCR. The assay was immunoSEQ multiplex PCR, and TCRdb's table has in-frame clones only and misses some. The sample holds 150,000 to 200,000 clones; roughly 73% are singletons and the top ten take 1.8%. Sequencing input: PBMCs. The receptors here all came from a woman in her 30s in good health and CMV-seronegative.

This clone has a handful of counts. J is TRBJ1-3 and V is TRBV7-8; D unresolved. Germline loops: CDR1 SGHVS, CDR2 FQNEAQ. V was pared by 4 bases and J by 0 bases, with 4 bases between. The CDR3 extends over 13 amino acids. The CDR3: CASSSSSGNTIYF. CDR3 nucleotide sequence: TGTGCCAGCAGCTCGAGCTCTGGAAACACCATATATTTT.

The gene calls are TRBV10-1 and TRBJ1-1; D not resolved. V was clipped by 4 bases and J by 4 bases, with 13 bases between them. The CDR3 spans 14 residues. Germline V gene sequence: CDR1 WNHNN, CDR2 SYGVQD (reference sequence). CDR3 sequence reads: CASSVGGYGTEAFF. The CDR3 region has the DNA TGCGCCAGCAGTGTCGGAGGGTACGGCACTGAAGCTTTCTTT.

The rearrangement joins TRBV7-2 to TRBJ2-5, with D possibly matching TRBD1 (6 bases). V shed 1 base and J shed 2 bases, with 17 bases lying between them. CDR1 SGHTA and CDR2 FQGNSA come from the germline V gene. This CDR3 is built from 17 residues. CDR3 DNA sequence: TGTGCCAGCAGCTTAGGAGGGGTATTTAGGGGGCAAGAGACCCAGTACTTC. Translation gives CASSLGGVFRGQETQYF.

The genes are TRBV7-8 and TRBJ2-7, with TRBD1 matching 8 bases. Germline V gene sequence: CDR1 SGHVS, CDR2 FQNEAQ. The CDR3 consists of 15 residues. J gave up 3 bases and V 6 bases, and 10 bases lay outside the gene matches. The CDR3 spells CASRPDRATFYEQYF. CDR3 nucleotides: TGTGCCAGCAGACCGGACAGGGCGACTTTCTACGAGCAGTACTTC.

The chain links TRBV9 to TRBJ1-2, with D possibly being TRBD1 (6 bases). The germline V and J ends were trimmed by 5 bases and 4 bases, with 18 bases remaining between them. CDR3 length: 15 amino acids. The germline CDR1 and CDR2 sequences are SGDLS and YYNGEE. CDR3 protein: CASRSLQGLGYGYTF. The DNA of the CDR3 is TGTGCCAGCAGATCACTACAGGGCTTAGGCTATGGCTACACCTTC.

This clone turned up a few times. In DNA, the CDR3 is TGTGCCAGCAGCCTGGACTCAGGCTTGAACACTGAAGCTTTCTTT. The encoded protein is CASSLDSGLNTEAFF. The chain has TRBV7-2 and TRBJ1-1; D gene ambiguous. The germline V gene has CDR1 SGHTA and CDR2 FQGNSA. The CDR3 contains 15 residues. The V end lost 5 bases, the J end lost 0 bases, and 13 bases lay between the germline ends. Full variable domain (remainder filled in from reference TRBV7-2 and TRBJ1-1): GAGVSQSPSNKVTEKGKDVELRCDPISGHTALYWYRQSLGQGLEFLIYFQGNSAPDKSGLPSDRFSAERTGGSVSTLTIQRTQQEDSAVYLCASSLDSGLNTEAFFGQGTRLTVV.

The gene calls are TRBV19 and TRBJ1-5; D is unresolved. V lost 9 bases to trimming and J lost 7 bases, with 7 bases between them. CDR1 and CDR2 from the germline V gene are LNHDA and SQIVND (reference sequence). The CDR3 length is 10 residues. The CDR3, as DNA: TGTGCCAGCGGAGAACAGCCCCAGCATTTT. Translating gives CASGEQPQHF.

The chain combines TRBV5-1 with TRBJ2-3; 12 nucleotides line up with TRBD2. The CDR3 length is 15 residues. Germline CDR1 SGHRS, CDR2 YFSETQ. V was pared by 4 bases and J by 4 bases, with 4 bases of the junction left unmatched. The CDR3 DNA reads TGCGCCAGCAGCACTAGCGGGGGGCCATCAGATACGCAGTATTTT. Its translation is CASSTSGGPSDTQYF.

The DNA for the CDR3 is TGTGCCAGCAGGGAGGGGAGACACCCAGAGACCCAGTACTTC. Protein sequence: CASREGRHPETQYF. The rearrangement uses TRBV5-4 and TRBJ2-5, with a weak D call TRBD2 (6 bases). The CDR3 covers 14 residues. V was shortened by 5 bases and J by 4 bases, with 15 bases between the two germline ends. Germline CDR1 SGHNT, CDR2 YYREEE (reference sequence).

The chain couples TRBV6-6 to TRBJ2-2; 7 bases are shared with TRBD1. The V gene's germline CDR1 is MNHNY and CDR2 SVGAGI (reference sequence). V lost 4 bases to trimming and J lost 4 bases; unmatched junction nucleotides: 6. This CDR3 contains 15 residues. The CDR3 coding sequence is TGTGCCAGCAGTTCCTTGGACAGGCCCACCGGGGAGCTGTTTTTT. Protein product: CASSSLDRPTGELFF.

In its sample, this clone was seen a few times. This chain connects TRBV15 to TRBJ2-3; TRBD2 aligns across 12 bases. The CDR3 is made up of 16 amino acids. V lost 0 bases, J lost 5 bases, and 3 bases stayed unmatched. CDR1 is LNHNV, CDR2 YYDKDF, per germline (reference sequence). The CDR3 DNA is TGTGCCACCAGCAGAGAAGGGACTAGCGGGTTAGATACGCAGTATTTT. The encoded protein is CATSREGTSGLDTQYF. The full variable domain, with the rest looked up from reference TRBV15 and TRBJ2-3, is DAMVIQNPRYQVTQFGKPVTLSCSQTLNHNVMYWYQQKSSQAPKLLFHYYDKDFNNEADTPDNFQSRRPNTSFCFLDIRSPGLGDTAMYLCATSREGTSGLDTQYFGPGTRLTVL.

This clone occurred a few times. Other nucleotide sequences in the sample specify the same CDR3. The chain carries TRBV2 and TRBJ2-3; the match to TRBD2 covers 15 bases. V was clipped by 5 bases and J by 5 bases; unmatched bases: 2. CDR1 is SNHLY, CDR2 FYNNEI, per germline. CDR3 length: 15 residues. This CDR3 is CASSPGLAGGDTQYF. The CDR3 DNA follows: TGTGCCAGCAGTCCGGGACTAGCGGGGGGAGATACGCAGTATTTT.

The CDR3 protein is CAWSVMRLAGHYNEQFF. CDR3 bases: TGTGCCTGGAGTGTGATGAGACTAGCGGGACATTACAATGAGCAGTTCTTC. The V call is TRBV30, the J call TRBJ2-1; 11 bases line up with TRBD2. CDR3 length: 17 amino acids. Unmatched junction bases numbered 8, after V lost 0 bases and J lost 4 bases. The germline CDR1 and CDR2 sequences are GTSNPN and SVGIG (reference sequence).

The V gene is TRBV2, the J gene TRBJ1-4; 11 nucleotides match TRBD1. CDR3 length: 19 residues. Germline CDR1 and CDR2: SNHLY and FYNNEI. Unmatched junction bases numbered 16, after V lost 6 bases and J lost 4 bases. The CDR3 reads CASSRRGTGGDRGNEKLFF. The CDR3 DNA reads TGTGCCAGCAGCCGAAGAGGGACAGGGGGGGATCGAGGTAATGAAAAACTGTTTTTT.

The chain links TRBV7-6 to TRBJ2-7; D remains ambiguous. The CDR3 runs to 15 residues. Germline V CDR1 and CDR2: SGHVS, FNYEAQ. Trimming took off 5 bases at V and 0 bases at J, with 14 bases between the two ends. CDR3 region: CASSIDAESSYEQYF. Written as DNA, the CDR3 is TGTGCCAGCAGCATCGACGCGGAGAGCTCCTACGAGCAGTACTTC.

The rearrangement links TRBV28 to TRBJ2-7, with 8 bases fitting TRBD1. This CDR3 is built from 11 residues. CDR1 and CDR2 from the germline V gene are MDHEN and SYDVKM. Trimming at V came to 3 bases and at J to 9 bases, leaving 1 base not matched to a gene. In DNA form, the CDR3 reads TGTGCCAGCAGTTTTGGGACAGGGCAGTACTTC. Its protein product is CASSFGTGQYF.

The chain recombines TRBV5-1 with TRBJ1-1; D is unresolved. The germline V gene has CDR1 SGHRS and CDR2 YFSETQ. V lost 4 bases to trimming and J lost 8 bases, with 24 bases between them. The CDR3 is made up of 16 amino acids. The CDR3, as DNA: TGCGCCAGCAGCCTCAACTATAACGCCGAACCCGTAGAAGCTTTCTTT. Translation: CASSLNYNAEPVEAFF.

The CDR3, as DNA: TGTGCCAGTCGTTGGGTGGGACAGGGTAACTATGGCTACACCTTC. This encodes CASRWVGQGNYGYTF. The rearrangement joins TRBV19 to TRBJ1-2, with 9 bases that match TRBD1. The length of the CDR3 is 15 residues. The trim removed 8 bases at V and 1 base at J, leaving 8 bases unmatched. From germline, CDR1 is LNHDA and CDR2 SQIVND (reference sequence).

The gene calls are TRBV6-1 and TRBJ2-7; D gene uncertain. In germline, CDR1 is MNHNS, CDR2 SASEGT. This CDR3 has 13 residues. Trimming stripped 3 bases from V and 2 bases from J, with 8 bases between. The CDR3 here is CASSDQFAYEQYF. The CDR3 bases are TGTGCCAGCAGTGATCAGTTCGCCTACGAGCAGTACTTC.

This sequence joins TRBV9 and TRBJ1-1; the match to TRBD1 covers 7 bases. V gave up 4 bases and J gave up 3 bases; unmatched junction bases: 6. In germline, CDR1 is SGDLS, CDR2 YYNGEE. There are 14 residues in the CDR3. The CDR3 sequence is CASSLTGRDTEAFF. CDR3 nucleotides: TGTGCCAGCAGCTTGACAGGGCGGGACACTGAAGCTTTCTTT.

The chain combines TRBV4-1 with TRBJ2-1, with 11 nucleotides matching TRBD2. Per the germline V gene, CDR1 is MGHRA and CDR2 is YSYEKL. The CDR3 has 15 amino acids. Losses at the gene ends were 4 bases for V and 9 bases for J; bases not matched to a gene: 8. The CDR3 nucleotides are TGCGCCAGCAGCCGGAGTAGCGGGGGGGCGGGTGAGCAGTTCTTC. It translates to CASSRSSGGAGEQFF.